The text below deals with one TCR beta chain. The antigen is not known. The sample is drawn from a study of cytomegalovirus exposure and HLA in healthy donors. Study-wide background: One earlier analysis, a look at about 179 million T cells, found 117 million unique TCR beta sequences.

Notes on the study in general: The study carried out a later analysis of TCR beta sequences. It associated approximately 16,000 of them with specific HLA alleles at a false discovery rate of 0.05. A few of the chains that were CMV-associated were confirmed in vitro to be specific for CMV antigens.

J gave up 3 bases and V 3 bases, and 7 bases lay outside the gene matches. Germline CDR1 is SGHRS and CDR2 is YFSETQ. This CDR3 contains 17 residues. The PCR made use of 60 Vbeta and 13 Jbeta primers. Data came from immunoSEQ multiplex PCR; TCRdb stores just in-frame clones and leaves some out. This table holds about 150,000 clones, approximately 61% found once. The genes are TRBV5-1 and TRBJ2-1; 12 bases are shared with TRBD2. Sequenced material: PBMCs. The TCR was taken from a human donor in good health. The CDR3 region is CASSYLRLAGDYNEQFF. CDR3 nucleotides: TGCGCCAGCAGCTATCTCCGACTAGCGGGAGACTACAATGAGCAGTTCTTC. The full variable domain, in which reference TRBV5-1 and TRBJ2-1 provide the parts outside the CDR3, is KAGVTQTPRYLIKTRGQQVTLSCSPISGHRSVSWYQQTPGQGLQFLFEYFSETQRNKGNFPGRFSGRQFSNSRSEMNVSTLELGDSALYLCASSYLRLAGDYNEQFFGPGTRLTVL.